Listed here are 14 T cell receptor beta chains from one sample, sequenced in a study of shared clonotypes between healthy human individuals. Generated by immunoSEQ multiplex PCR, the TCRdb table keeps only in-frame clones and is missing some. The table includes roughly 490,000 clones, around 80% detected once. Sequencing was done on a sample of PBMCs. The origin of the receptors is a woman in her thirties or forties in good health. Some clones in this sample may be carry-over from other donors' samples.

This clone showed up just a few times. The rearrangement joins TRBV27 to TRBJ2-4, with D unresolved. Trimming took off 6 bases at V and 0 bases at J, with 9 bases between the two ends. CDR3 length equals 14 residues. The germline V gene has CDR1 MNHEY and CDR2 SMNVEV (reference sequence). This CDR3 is CASRSPIAKNIQYF. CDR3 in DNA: TGTGCCAGCAGATCTCCAATAGCCAAAAACATTCAGTACTTC.

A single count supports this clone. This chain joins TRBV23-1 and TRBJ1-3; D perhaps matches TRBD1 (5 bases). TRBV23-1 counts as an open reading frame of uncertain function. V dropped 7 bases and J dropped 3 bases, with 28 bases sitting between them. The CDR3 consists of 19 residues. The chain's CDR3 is CASTSSRGRLTKDGNTIYF. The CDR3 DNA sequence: TGCGCCAGCACCTCCTCAAGGGGCAGACTCACTAAGGATGGAAACACCATATATTTT.

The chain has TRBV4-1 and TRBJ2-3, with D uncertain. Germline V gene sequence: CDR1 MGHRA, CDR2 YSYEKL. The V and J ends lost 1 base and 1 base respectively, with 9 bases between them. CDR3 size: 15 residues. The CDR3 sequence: CASSQAPKGTDTQYF. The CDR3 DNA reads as TGCGCCAGCAGCCAAGCCCCGAAGGGCACAGATACGCAGTATTTT.

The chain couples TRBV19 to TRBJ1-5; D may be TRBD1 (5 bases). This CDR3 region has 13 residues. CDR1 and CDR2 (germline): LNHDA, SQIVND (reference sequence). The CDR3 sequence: CGSGGSTFQPQHF. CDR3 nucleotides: TGTGGGAGTGGGGGGTCTACATTTCAGCCCCAGCATTTT.

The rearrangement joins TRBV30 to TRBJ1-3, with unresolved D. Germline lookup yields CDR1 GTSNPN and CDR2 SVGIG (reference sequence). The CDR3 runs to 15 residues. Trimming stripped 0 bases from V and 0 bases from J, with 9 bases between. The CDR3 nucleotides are TGTGCCTGGAGTGTACGTGGGAACTCTGGAAACACCATATATTTT. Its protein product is CAWSVRGNSGNTIYF.

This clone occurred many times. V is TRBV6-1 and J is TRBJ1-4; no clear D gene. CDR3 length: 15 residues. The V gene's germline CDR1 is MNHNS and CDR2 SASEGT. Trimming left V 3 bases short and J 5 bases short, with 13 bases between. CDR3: CASSDGAGSNEKLFF. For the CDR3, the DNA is TGTGCCAGCAGTGATGGCGCGGGGTCCAATGAAAAACTGTTTTTT.

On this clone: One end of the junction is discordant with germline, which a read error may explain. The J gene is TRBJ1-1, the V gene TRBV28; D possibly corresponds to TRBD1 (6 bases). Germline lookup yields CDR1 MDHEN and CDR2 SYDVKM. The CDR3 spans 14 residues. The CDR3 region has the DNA TGTGCCAGCAGTTTAGGCAGGGGTTACACTGAAGCTTCCTTT. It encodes CASSLGRGYTEASF.

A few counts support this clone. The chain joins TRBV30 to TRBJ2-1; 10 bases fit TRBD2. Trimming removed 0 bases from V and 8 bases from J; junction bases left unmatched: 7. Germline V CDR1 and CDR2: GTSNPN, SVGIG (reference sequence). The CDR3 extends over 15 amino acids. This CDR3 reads CAWSVMASGSDEQFF. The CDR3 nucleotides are TGTGCCTGGAGTGTAATGGCTAGCGGGAGCGATGAGCAGTTCTTC.

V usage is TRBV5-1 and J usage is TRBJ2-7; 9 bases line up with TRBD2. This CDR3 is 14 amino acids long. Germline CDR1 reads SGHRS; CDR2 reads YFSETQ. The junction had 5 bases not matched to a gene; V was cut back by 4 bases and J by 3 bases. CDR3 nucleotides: TGCGCCAGCAGCATTAGCGGGAGAATCTACGAGCAGTACTTC. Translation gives CASSISGRIYEQYF.

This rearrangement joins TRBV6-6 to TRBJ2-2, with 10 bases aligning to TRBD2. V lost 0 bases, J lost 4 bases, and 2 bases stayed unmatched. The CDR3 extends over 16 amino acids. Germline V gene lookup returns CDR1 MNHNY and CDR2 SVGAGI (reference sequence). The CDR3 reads CASSYSSGRGTGELFF. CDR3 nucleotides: TGTGCCAGCAGTTACTCGAGCGGGAGGGGCACCGGGGAGCTGTTTTTT.

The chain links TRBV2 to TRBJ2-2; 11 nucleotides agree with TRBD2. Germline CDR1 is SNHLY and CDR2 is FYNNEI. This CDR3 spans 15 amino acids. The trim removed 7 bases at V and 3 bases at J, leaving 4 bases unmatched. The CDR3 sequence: CASKLGLADTGELFF. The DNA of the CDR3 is TGTGCCAGCAAACTGGGACTAGCGGACACCGGGGAGCTGTTTTTT. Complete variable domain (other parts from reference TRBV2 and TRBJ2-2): EPEVTQTPSHQVTQMGQEVILRCVPISNHLYFYWYRQILGQKVEFLVSFYNNEISEKSEIFDDQFSVERPDGSNFTLKIRSTKLEDSAMYFCASKLGLADTGELFFGEGSRLTVL.

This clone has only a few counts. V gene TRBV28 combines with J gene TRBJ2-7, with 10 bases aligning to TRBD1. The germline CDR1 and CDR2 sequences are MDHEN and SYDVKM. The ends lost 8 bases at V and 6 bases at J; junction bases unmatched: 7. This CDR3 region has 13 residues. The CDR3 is CASFRDRGAEQYF. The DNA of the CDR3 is TGTGCCAGCTTCCGGGACAGGGGAGCCGAGCAGTACTTC.

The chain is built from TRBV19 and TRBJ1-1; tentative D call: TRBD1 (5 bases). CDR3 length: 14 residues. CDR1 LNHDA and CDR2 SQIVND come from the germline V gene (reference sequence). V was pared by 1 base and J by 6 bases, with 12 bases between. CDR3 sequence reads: CASSIGGLGPEAFF. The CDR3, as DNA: TGTGCCAGTAGTATAGGGGGGTTAGGACCTGAAGCTTTCTTT.

The CDR3 sequence is CASSLDPSTDTQYF. The CDR3 DNA reads as TGTGCCAGCAGCTTGGACCCCAGCACAGATACGCAGTATTTT. The gene calls are TRBV5-6 and TRBJ2-3; no firm D call. The germline CDR1 and CDR2 sequences are SGHDT and YYEEEE. V shed 0 bases and J shed 0 bases, with 5 bases lying between them. This CDR3 contains 14 residues. Using reference TRBV5-6 and TRBJ2-3 for the parts outside the CDR3, the full variable domain is DAGVTQSPTHLIKTRGQQVTLRCSPKSGHDTVSWYQQALGQGPQFIFQYYEEEERQRGNFPDRFSGHQFPNYSSELNVNALLLGDSALYLCASSLDPSTDTQYFGPGTRLTVL.